This T cell receptor beta chain appears in the sequencing data of a study of tumor-infiltrating lymphocytes in primary liver carcinoma. Study background: Surgery removed the patients' primary liver carcinoma. Enrolled patients were male and female, aged 30 to 69 years. Per sample, productive TCRbeta reads numbered roughly 3.65 to 8 million, similar across tissue types. Whole-study findings and limits: Between tumor regions, pairs overlapped more than tumor-adjacent and tumor-blood pairs did.

Points on this clonotype: Its antigen is undetermined.

For blood RNA, unsorted whole blood served as the source, and germline DNA was extracted too. This CDR3 spans 14 amino acids. Trimming took off 5 bases at V and 3 bases at J, with 14 bases between the two ends. CDR1 is SEHNR and CDR2 is FQNEAQ in the germline V gene (reference sequence). Total RNA (approximately 450 ng) served as template for TCR beta cDNA synthesis primed by a constant-region primer. Generation of the TCR beta libraries relied on three nested multiplex PCR rounds using slightly modified ARM-PCR. Running nine to ten cycles apiece, the first two PCR rounds relied on TRBV1-TRBV30 forward primers together with a C-beta reverse primer. TCRdb reprocessed the multiplex PCR reads via MiXCR and lists one record per CDR3 protein. The sample consists of some 180,000 distinct CDR3 sequences, 50% to 75% of them appearing once.

The genes are TRBV7-9 and TRBJ2-7, with a weak D call TRBD1 (7 bases). The receptor's source is a man between 35 and 55 years old with primary liver carcinoma and hepatitis B virus infection. Sequencing was performed on peripheral blood. For the CDR3, the DNA is TGTGCCAGCAGCGCGCGGGACAGACTCTACGAGCAGTACTTC. This encodes CASSARDRLYEQYF.